This TCR beta chain comes out of a study of blood T cell repertoires in COVID-19. Germline V gene data show CDR1 as KGHDR and CDR2 as SFDVKD. Trimming cost V 5 bases and J 4 bases, with 8 bases left between them. The CDR3 consists of 13 residues. TCRdb's table, derived via immunoSEQ multiplex PCR, lists solely in-frame clones and lacks some. The sample has under 300,000 clones; about 85% are singletons. This rearrangement joins TRBV24-1 to TRBJ1-5; D is ambiguous. This receptor was taken from a young man with active or convalescent COVID-19. Sequenced material: peripheral blood. CDR3 sequence reads: CATSGRENQPQHF. The CDR3 DNA reads as TGTGCCACCAGTGGGAGGGAGAATCAGCCCCAGCATTTT.